A single sample gave rise to the 10 T cell receptor beta chains below, sequenced in a study of blood T cell repertoires in COVID-19 (dated by TCRdb to the early 2020s). Receptors were amplified or captured by the immunoSEQ multiplex PCR assay. TCRdb obtained this table from immuneACCESS and retained in-frame rearrangements with V and J assigned. These tables miss some clones; where compared with another copy, unresolved V genes account for less than half of the shortfall, and the remainder is unexplained. In this sample the table shows some 66,000 clones, 82% of which occur a single time. Jointly, the top ten make up under 8% of the sample. Sequencing was done on a sample of peripheral blood. Receptors were obtained from a man between 60 and 70 years old with acute or convalescent COVID-19.

The chain joins TRBV5-8 to TRBJ1-2; 7 bases line up with TRBD1. Losses at the gene ends were 4 bases for V and 5 bases for J; bases not matched to a gene: 8. Germline CDR1 is SGHTS and CDR2 is YDEGEE. CDR3 length equals 14 residues. Written as DNA, the CDR3 is TGTGCCAGCAGCCAAGGGACAGCGTCGTATGGCTACACCTTC. Its protein is CASSQGTASYGYTF.

This clone has just one count. The chain carries TRBV19 and TRBJ2-5; D gene unclear. The CDR3 is 13 amino acids. The ends were cut back, 7 bases at V and 5 bases at J, with 14 bases in the middle. The germline V gene encodes CDR1 LNHDA and CDR2 SQIVND (reference sequence). The CDR3 protein is CASTVELLETQYF. Written as DNA, the CDR3 is TGTGCCAGTACGGTGGAGCTGTTGGAGACCCAGTACTTC.

The V call is TRBV5-4, the J call TRBJ1-3; 9 nucleotides agree with TRBD1. The CDR3 is 14 residues long. Trimming removed 3 bases from V and 4 bases from J; junction bases left unmatched: 2. CDR1 and CDR2 from the germline V gene are SGHNT and YYREEE (reference sequence). CDR3 in amino acids: CASSYGTGGNTIYF. CDR3 bases: TGTGCCAGCAGCTACGGGACAGGGGGAAACACCATATATTTT. The variable domain in full, completed from reference TRBV5-4 and TRBJ1-3, reads ETGVTQSPTHLIKTRGQQVTLRCSSQSGHNTVSWYQQALGQGPQFIFQYYREEENGRGNFPPRFSGLQFPNYSSELNVNALELDDSALYLCASSYGTGGNTIYFGEGSWLTVV.

The chain joins TRBV6-6 to TRBJ1-3, with a weak D call TRBD1 (6 bases). The CDR3 covers 12 residues. V was shortened by 9 bases and J by 1 base, with 7 bases between the two germline ends. The germline gives CDR1 MNHNY, CDR2 SVGAGI (reference sequence). The CDR3 DNA sequence: TGTGCCAGTACAGGGTCTGGAAACACCATATATTTT. This sequence encodes CASTGSGNTIYF.

This chain links TRBV30 with TRBJ1-6; D is perhaps TRBD1 (5 bases). CDR1 is GTSNPN, CDR2 SVGIG, per germline (reference sequence). The CDR3 extends over 14 amino acids. Trimming took off 1 base at V and 6 bases at J, with 10 bases between the two ends. CDR3 coding DNA: TGTGCCTGGAGTGGGGGCAGTTTTAATTCACCCCTCCACTTT. It specifies CAWSGGSFNSPLHF.

The CDR3 here is CASSPWTSGLTTYANTGELFF. In DNA form, the CDR3 reads TGTGCCAGCAGCCCTTGGACTAGCGGGCTCACAACGTACGCGAACACCGGGGAGCTGTTTTTT. The chain couples TRBV3-1 (or the pseudogene TRBV3-2) to TRBJ2-2, with TRBD2 matching 11 bases. This CDR3 is 21 amino acids long. Germline V gene lookup returns CDR1 LGHDT and CDR2 YNNKEL (reference sequence). Trimming removed 4 bases from V and 0 bases from J; junction bases left unmatched: 16.

The sample holds one count of this clone. The chain carries TRBV19 and TRBJ2-2, with 8 nucleotides matching TRBD1. The CDR3 extends over 15 amino acids. Germline lookup yields CDR1 LNHDA and CDR2 SQIVND (reference sequence). V trimming: 4 bases; J trimming: 6 bases; junction bases outside the gene matches: 7. CDR3 protein: CASSTDRAVAGELFF. The CDR3 DNA is TGTGCCAGTAGTACGGACAGGGCAGTCGCCGGGGAGCTGTTTTTT.

This CDR3 reads CASSLALSSGNTIYF. CDR3 DNA sequence: TGCGCCAGCAGCTTGGCTCTGAGCTCTGGAAACACCATATATTTT. The genes are TRBV5-1 and TRBJ1-3, with D unclear. The germline V gene encodes CDR1 SGHRS and CDR2 YFSETQ. Trimming shortened V by 0 bases and J by 0 bases, and 7 bases separated the two germline ends. The CDR3 covers 15 residues.

The gene calls are TRBV5-1 and TRBJ1-2; 8 bases agree with TRBD1. Losses at the gene ends were 1 base for V and 8 bases for J; bases not matched to a gene: 10. The germline CDR1 and CDR2 sequences are SGHRS and YFSETQ. This CDR3 has 15 residues. DNA for the CDR3: TGCGCCAGCAGCTTGTCGGGACAGGATTATAGCGGCTACACCTTC. Encoded protein: CASSLSGQDYSGYTF.

This clone has just one count. V is TRBV2 and J is TRBJ1-2; 7 bases match TRBD1. V lost 4 bases, J lost 2 bases, and 4 bases stayed unmatched. CDR3 size: 14 residues. Looked up from germline, CDR1 is SNHLY and CDR2 is FYNNEI. CDR3 sequence: CASSAGTANYGYTF. CDR3 nucleotides: TGTGCCAGCAGTGCCGGGACAGCCAACTATGGCTACACCTTC.